This TCR beta chain stems from a study of response to subunit inactivated influenza vaccine. Via MiXCR, TCRdb re-called the RT-PCR reads, giving one row per CDR3 protein. The sample has 650,000 to 700,000 distinct CDR3 sequences, roughly 14% seen once. Study outcomes and limitations: Authors suggested few new T cells are recruited by each seasonal influenza vaccination.

This clonotype was counted at least ten times. Its antigen is as yet unknown. CDR1 and CDR2 from the germline V gene are LGHNA and YSLEER. V gave up 2 bases and J gave up 0 bases, with 5 bases separating them. This CDR3 has 14 residues. V and J are TRBV4-3 and TRBJ1-3; unclear D gene. The TCR was taken from a man in his fifties who received an inactivated influenza vaccine. This material consisted of PBMCs from blood, taken about 12 days after vaccination. The CDR3 is CASSQLSSGNTIYF. The DNA of the CDR3 is TGCGCCAGCAGCCAACTGAGCTCTGGAAACACCATATATTTT.